The 16 T cell receptor beta chains below come from one sample, sequenced in a study of T cell responses to AZD1222 COVID-19 vaccine (dated by TCRdb to the early 2020s). The protocol used for the library was the immunoSEQ multiplex PCR assay. The table was pulled from immuneACCESS by TCRdb, which kept in-frame rearrangements only. Such tables lose some clones; where checked, under half of the loss comes from unresolved V genes, and the rest has no known cause. A total of roughly 270,000 clones appear in this sample, 94% of them only once. The ten largest account for 0.55% of the sample. The sample's time point, from its label and the paper: about 28 days (+/-7) after the second vaccine dose. This specimen consisted of peripheral blood, obtained 28 days after the second AZD1222 dose. These receptors were obtained from an adult who received the AZD1222 COVID-19 vaccine.

The rearrangement joins TRBV6-5 to TRBJ2-1; D is unclear. Trimming stripped 0 bases from V and 12 bases from J, with 15 bases between. CDR1 and CDR2 from the germline V gene are MNHEY and SVGAGI. The CDR3 consists of 14 residues. CDR3 residues: CASSYSASRYGQFF. The CDR3 DNA reads TGTGCCAGCAGTTACTCGGCCTCCCGGTATGGGCAGTTCTTC.

The chain links TRBV7-2 to TRBJ1-1, with a weak D call TRBD1 (5 bases). The CDR3 is 14 residues long. CDR1 and CDR2 (germline): SGHTA, FQGNSA. The V end was cut by 5 bases, the J end by 0 bases, with 10 bases between. CDR3 sequence: CASSPRGVNTEAFF. As DNA, the CDR3 is TGTGCCAGCAGCCCACGGGGGGTGAACACTGAAGCTTTCTTT.

The chain employs TRBV28 and TRBJ2-7; 12 bases map to TRBD2. Germline V CDR1 and CDR2: MDHEN, SYDVKM. This CDR3 has 19 residues. J gave up 1 base and V 5 bases, and 15 bases lay outside the gene matches. CDR3 in DNA: TGTGCCAGCAGTCCCCACCTGGGTCTAGCGGGGGGGCCATCCTACGAGCAGTACTTC. Translating it yields CASSPHLGLAGGPSYEQYF.

CDR3 in DNA: TGTGCCAGCAGCAATTCAGGGGGCTATGGATATGGCTACACCTTC. Protein sequence: CASSNSGGYGYGYTF. This chain uses TRBV6-2 or TRBV6-3 with TRBJ1-2, with 8 bases matching TRBD1. This CDR3 comprises 15 residues. Unmatched junction bases numbered 11, after V lost 6 bases and J lost 5 bases. The germline V gene encodes CDR1 MNHEY and CDR2 SVGEGT.

The chain is built from TRBV11-2 and TRBJ1-1, with no clear D. CDR3 length equals 14 residues. Germline assignment: CDR1 SGHAT and CDR2 FQNNGV. V lost 2 bases and J 4 bases, leaving 11 bases between the germline ends. CDR3 in DNA: TGTGCCAGCAGCTTAATTTCCGGTTTCACTGAAGCTTTCTTT. As protein: CASSLISGFTEAFF.

CDR3 bases: TGCGCCAGCAGCCAAGAACTAGCGGGGGTCTACGAGCAGTACTTC. Its translation: CASSQELAGVYEQYF. The chain couples TRBV4-1 to TRBJ2-7; 11 bases match TRBD2. This CDR3 has 15 amino acids. J lost 3 bases, V lost 0 bases, and 1 base had no gene match. Germline lookup yields CDR1 MGHRA and CDR2 YSYEKL.

The chain employs TRBV9 and TRBJ2-1, with 9 bases fitting TRBD2. The CDR3 loop spans 14 amino acids. Germline CDR1 is SGDLS and CDR2 is YYNGEE. J gave up 9 bases and V 0 bases, and 4 bases lay outside the gene matches. DNA for the CDR3: TGTGCCAGCAGCGTAGGGCTAGCGGGGTTTGAGCAGTTCTTC. It yields the protein CASSVGLAGFEQFF.

This clone was seen just once. The rearrangement uses TRBV3-1 (or the pseudogene TRBV3-2) and TRBJ2-5; D unclear. This CDR3 region has 13 residues. Germline-derived CDR1 and CDR2 are LGHDT and YNNKEL (reference sequence). V lost 1 base to trimming and J lost 2 bases, with 5 bases between them. For the CDR3, the DNA is TGTGCCAGCAGCCAAGTGACTCAAGAGACCCAGTACTTC. This sequence encodes CASSQVTQETQYF.

DNA of the CDR3: TGCGCCAGCAGCGAACGCTTCGGACAGGGTCTTGTCGAGCAGTACTTC. This encodes CASSERFGQGLVEQYF. The rearrangement joins TRBV5-1 to TRBJ2-7, with TRBD1 matching 8 bases. V gave up 4 bases and J gave up 6 bases; unmatched junction bases: 15. Germline CDR1 and CDR2: SGHRS and YFSETQ. The CDR3 is 16 residues long.

The chain has TRBV5-1 and TRBJ1-4; possibly TRBD1 for D (5 bases). The germline CDR1 and CDR2 sequences are SGHRS and YFSETQ. V was clipped by 6 bases and J by 7 bases, with 16 bases between them. This CDR3 has 14 residues. DNA of the CDR3: TGCGCCAGCATCGAGGGGCCCGGGGGTGAAAAACTGTTTTTT. Translation: CASIEGPGGEKLFF.

The gene calls are TRBV6-1 and TRBJ2-7; 7 nucleotides agree with TRBD1. Germline CDR1 reads MNHNS; CDR2 reads SASEGT. The CDR3 covers 14 residues. Losses at the gene ends were 2 bases for V and 4 bases for J; bases not matched to a gene: 5. This CDR3 is CASSEQGGGYEQYF. Here the CDR3 DNA reads TGTGCCAGCAGTGAACAAGGGGGCGGGTACGAGCAGTACTTC.

The gene calls are TRBV6-2 or TRBV6-3 and TRBJ2-1, with 8 positions matching TRBD2. Germline V lookup: CDR1 MNHEY, CDR2 SVGEGT. The CDR3 consists of 18 residues. Trimming cost V 2 bases and J 0 bases; bases outside gene matches: 9. The CDR3 region is CASSYQASGLSSYNEQFF. DNA of the CDR3: TGTGCCAGCAGTTACCAGGCTAGCGGGCTTAGCTCCTACAATGAGCAGTTCTTC.

The V and J genes are TRBV28 and TRBJ2-2; perhaps TRBD1 as D (5 bases). The V gene's germline CDR1 is MDHEN and CDR2 SYDVKM. The CDR3 length is 15 residues. Trimming pared 4 bases from V and 4 bases from J, leaving 13 bases between. CDR3 loop: CASSSRVRSTGELFF. The CDR3 DNA reads TGTGCCAGCAGTTCCAGGGTGAGGAGCACCGGGGAGCTGTTTTTT.

In this sample, this clone turned up once. The chain has TRBV4-1 and TRBJ1-4, with D possibly TRBD1 on 6 matching bases. The CDR3 consists of 19 residues. V lost 4 bases and J lost 0, with 21 bases in between. CDR1 is MGHRA, CDR2 YSYEKL, per germline. The CDR3 is CASSRPGQGDFATNEKLFF. The CDR3 region has the DNA TGCGCCAGCAGCCGCCCGGGACAAGGAGATTTTGCAACTAATGAAAAACTGTTTTTT.

A few counts support this clone. The V call is TRBV19, the J call TRBJ2-3; D might be TRBD2 (5 bases). The CDR3 has 14 residues. V dropped 5 bases and J dropped 1 base, with 10 bases sitting between them. CDR1 and CDR2 (germline): LNHDA, SQIVND (reference sequence). This chain's CDR3 is CASSRGIGTDTQYF. CDR3 in DNA: TGTGCCAGTAGTCGGGGTATAGGCACAGATACGCAGTATTTT.

This chain uses TRBV7-8 with TRBJ2-7; the D is unclear. This CDR3 comprises 14 residues. Between the trimmed V and J ends, which lost 5 bases and 4 bases, there was a span of 15 bases. The V gene's germline CDR1 is SGHVS and CDR2 FQNEAQ. The CDR3, as DNA: TGTGCCAGCAGCATACGGCTGGTAGGTTACGAGCAGTACTTC. Its translation: CASSIRLVGYEQYF.